The 12 T cell receptor beta chains reported below all come from one sample, sequenced in a study of blood T cell repertoires in COVID-19. Some clones are missing from TCRdb's copy, which holds only in-frame ones; the method was immunoSEQ multiplex PCR. The sample holds tens of thousands of clones; around 93% are singletons and the top ten take 5% to 6.5%. The specimen was peripheral blood. Every receptor here comes from a human donor in a cohort sampled during active COVID-19.

The chain joins TRBV28 to TRBJ1-6; 9 bases are a match to TRBD1. V gave up 6 bases and J gave up 8 bases; unmatched junction bases: 2. The CDR3 is made up of 13 amino acids. Per germline, CDR1 MDHEN and CDR2 SYDVKM. The CDR3 region has the DNA TGTGCCAGCAGGGGACAGGGTGATTCACCCCTCCACTTT. This encodes CASRGQGDSPLHF.

V is TRBV10-3 and J is TRBJ1-3, with 9 bases that match TRBD1. The CDR3 sequence is 17 residues long. Germline CDR1 and CDR2: ENHRY and SYGVKD. V was clipped by 4 bases and J by 1 base; unmatched bases: 8. The CDR3 DNA sequence: TGTGCCATCAGTGCTTTTTCCGGGACAGGGTCTGGAAACACCATATATTTT. It is translated as CAISAFSGTGSGNTIYF.

J is TRBJ2-5 and V is TRBV9, with D possibly matching TRBD1 (6 bases). Between the trimmed V and J ends, which lost 4 bases and 3 bases, there was a span of 13 bases. The length of the CDR3 is 14 residues. The germline V gene has CDR1 SGDLS and CDR2 YYNGEE. CDR3 in amino acids: CASSYTGTKETQYF. CDR3 DNA: TGTGCCAGCAGCTATACAGGGACCAAAGAGACCCAGTACTTC. The full variable domain, its missing parts supplied by reference TRBV9 and TRBJ2-5, is DSGVTQTPKHLITATGQRVTLRCSPRSGDLSVYWYQQSLDQGLQFLIQYYNGEERAKGNILERFSAQQFPDLHSELNLSSLELGDSALYFCASSYTGTKETQYFGPGTRLLVL.

The chain combines TRBV3-1 (or the pseudogene TRBV3-2) with TRBJ1-1, with 7 nucleotides matching TRBD1. V lost 4 bases to trimming and J lost 6 bases; unmatched junction nucleotides: 5. The germline V gene has CDR1 LGHDT and CDR2 YNNKEL (reference sequence). The CDR3 contains 13 residues. The CDR3 nucleotides read TGTGCCAGCAGCCGAGGGGGCTGGGCTGAAGCTTTCTTT. Amino acids: CASSRGGWAEAFF.

This clone was counted a single time. The V and J genes are TRBV10-3 and TRBJ2-3, with D maybe TRBD1 (5 bases). Germline V gene data show CDR1 as ENHRY and CDR2 as SYGVKD. The CDR3 spans 14 residues. Between the trimmed V and J ends, which lost 3 bases and 1 base, there was a span of 8 bases. Written as DNA, the CDR3 is TGTGCCATCAGTGATGGCAGGGGCACAGATACGCAGTATTTT. This sequence encodes CAISDGRGTDTQYF.

This clone was recorded only once. The J gene is TRBJ2-2, the V gene TRBV27, with D perhaps matching TRBD1 (6 bases). Germline CDR1 reads MNHEY; CDR2 reads SMNVEV (reference sequence). V lost 2 bases and J lost 1, with 11 bases in between. This CDR3 region has 16 residues. The DNA of the CDR3 is TGTGCCAGCAGTTTAATGAGGGGGAGGAACACCGGGGAGCTGTTTTTT. This gives the protein CASSLMRGRNTGELFF.

The chain links TRBV6-5 to TRBJ1-5, with unresolved D. Germline-derived CDR1 and CDR2 are MNHEY and SVGAGI. V lost 7 bases and J lost 0, with 13 bases in between. This CDR3 region has 15 residues. The CDR3 loop is CASKKQKYSNQPQHF. The DNA for the CDR3 is TGTGCCAGCAAGAAACAGAAGTATAGCAATCAGCCCCAGCATTTT.

The chain joins TRBV6-6 to TRBJ2-3, with TRBD1 identical over 9 bases. The CDR3 runs 14 residues. J gave up 9 bases and V 4 bases, and 8 bases lay outside the gene matches. Per the germline V gene, CDR1 is MNHNY and CDR2 is SVGAGI (reference sequence). CDR3 nucleotide sequence: TGTGCCAGCAGTTCTGGGACAGGGAATCCCACGCAGTATTTT. It encodes CASSSGTGNPTQYF.

The rearrangement joins TRBV29-1 to TRBJ1-1; D may be TRBD1 (6 bases). This CDR3 region has 12 residues. Trimming took off 6 bases at V and 8 bases at J, with 16 bases between the two ends. The germline V gene has CDR1 SQVTM and CDR2 ANQGSEA. The CDR3 is CSVVRGFPEAFF. CDR3 in DNA: TGCAGCGTCGTCAGGGGATTCCCGGAAGCTTTCTTT.

CDR3: CASSLLTGVRNTGELFF. CDR3 coding DNA: TGTGCCAGCAGTTTACTGACAGGGGTAAGGAACACCGGGGAGCTGTTTTTT. This chain links TRBV28 with TRBJ2-2; 8 bases map to TRBD1. Germline CDR1 reads MDHEN; CDR2 reads SYDVKM. The CDR3 loop spans 17 amino acids. V trimming: 2 bases; J trimming: 1 base; junction bases outside the gene matches: 6.

The chain has TRBV4-3 and TRBJ2-1; tentatively, D is TRBD2 (6 bases). Germline CDR1 and CDR2: LGHNA and YSLEER. V was cut by 7 bases and J by 0 bases, with 13 bases left in between. The length of the CDR3 is 15 residues. The CDR3 protein is CASTPDGSSYNEQFF. The DNA of the CDR3 is TGCGCCAGCACTCCTGACGGGAGCTCCTACAATGAGCAGTTCTTC.

The chain employs TRBV27 and TRBJ1-5; D is possibly TRBD1 (5 bases). The CDR3 has 15 amino acids. Trimming pared 3 bases from V and 2 bases from J, leaving 11 bases between. Germline-derived CDR1 and CDR2 are MNHEY and SMNVEV (reference sequence). The CDR3 reads CASSFGGGGNQPQHF. CDR3 DNA sequence: TGTGCCAGCAGTTTCGGCGGGGGGGGCAATCAGCCCCAGCATTTT.